Presented here are 23 T cell receptor beta chains from one specimen sequenced in a study of tumor-infiltrating lymphocytes in primary liver carcinoma. A constant-region primer primed TCR beta cDNA synthesis from about 0.55 ug of total RNA. Three nested multiplex PCR rounds, a slightly modified ARM-PCR, produced the libraries for TCR beta. The first two PCR rounds, roughly 9 cycles each, used TRBV1-TRBV30 forward primers and a C-beta reverse primer. TCRdb re-called the multiplex PCR reads through MiXCR, storing one row per CDR3 protein. The data show around 22,000 distinct CDR3 sequences, 65% to 85% seen once. Co-extracting RNA and DNA was done with 20-30 mg of unsorted bulk tissue as input. Sequenced: liver tumor tissue from sampling region 2. Indicated subset: tumor region T2, inferior pole. The receptor source for this set is a woman under 40 with primary liver carcinoma and hepatitis B virus infection.

Concerning this clonotype: An end of the junction does not agree with germline; a read error may underlie this. J is TRBJ2-5 and V is TRBV10-3, with D hard to call. This CDR3 has 15 amino acids. From germline, CDR1 is ENHRY and CDR2 SYGVKD. This CDR3 reads CAISESANRQEAQYF. CDR3 DNA: TGTGCCATTAGTGAGTCGGCTAACAGACAAGAGGCCCAGTACTTC.

To note about this clonotype: A read error may account for a junction end that differs from germline. The chain employs TRBV11-2 and TRBJ1-1; 8 nucleotides agree with TRBD1. From germline, CDR1 is SGHAT and CDR2 FQNNGV. The CDR3 sequence is 14 residues long. The CDR3 bases are TGCGCCAGCAGATATACAGGGGGGAGGGCTGAGGCTTTATTT. Amino acid sequence: CASRYTGGRAEALF.

This chain connects TRBV20-1 to TRBJ2-1; D is undetermined. There are 16 residues in the CDR3. Per germline, CDR1 DFQATT and CDR2 SNEGSKA (reference sequence). The V gene lost 6 bases and the J gene lost 2 bases, with 20 bases spanning the gap. The chain's CDR3 is CSASPRGGSPYNEQFF. CDR3 coding DNA: TGCAGTGCAAGTCCCCGTGGCGGCAGCCCCTACAATGAGCAGTTCTTC.

In regard to this clonotype: As the CDR3 is not closed by the conserved phenylalanine or tryptophan, this likely results from a read error. The chain is built from TRBV11-2 and TRBJ1-2, with a tentative D call TRBD1 (5 bases). From germline, CDR1 is SGHAT and CDR2 FQNNGV. The CDR3 spans 14 residues. In DNA, the CDR3 is TGTACCAGCAGCTTAAGGGGAGCTAACTATGGCTACACCTCC. It codes for CTSSLRGANYGYTS.

A remark on this clonotype: A junction end diverges from the germline sequence, so it may reflect a read error. The chain couples TRBV11-2 to TRBJ2-3; 14 bases are shared with TRBD2. This CDR3 spans 18 amino acids. CDR1 and CDR2 (germline): SGHAT, FQNNGV. CDR3 sequence: CASSFTFGTSGSLYTLYF. CDR3 bases: TGTGCCAGCAGCTTCACCTTTGGGACTAGCGGGAGTTTATACACGCTGTATTTT.

A remark on this clonotype: Given the absence of the conserved phenylalanine or tryptophan at the CDR3 end, a read error is likely. The V call is TRBV12-3 or TRBV12-4, the J call TRBJ2-3; possibly TRBD1 for D (5 bases). The J call may be faulty, since TRBJ1-5 better matches the DNA end. CDR3 length equals 14 residues. For the CDR3, the DNA is TGCGCCAGCAGAACGGGTGGGGCAACAGATACGCAGCATTAT. This translates into CASRTGGATDTQHY.

This clonotype showed up just once. At one end the junction does not follow the germline gene, possibly because of a read error. The V and J genes are TRBV5-5 and TRBJ2-2; 8 bases are shared with TRBD1. CDR3 length equals 14 residues. CDR1 and CDR2 from the germline V gene are SGHKS and YYEKEE (reference sequence). Here the CDR3 reads CASRWTGITGELSF. The CDR3 DNA follows: TGTGCCAGCAGATGGACAGGGATTACCGGGGAGCTGTCTTTT. Based on the CDR3 plus reference TRBV5-5 and TRBJ2-2, the full variable domain is DAGVTQSPTHLIKTRGQQVTLRCSPISGHKSVSWYQQVLGQGPQFIFQYYEKEERGRGNFPDRFSARQFPNYSSELNVNALLLGDSALYLCASRWTGITGELSFGEGSRLTVL.

About this clonotype itself: A read error may produce the germline difference seen at one junction end. The V and J genes are TRBV28 and TRBJ2-1; TRBD1 agrees at 9 bases. Germline V gene sequence: CDR1 MDHEN, CDR2 SYDVKM. CDR3 length: 17 residues. CDR3 amino acids: CDSSPEQGTGRVNEQFF. CDR3 nucleotides: TGTGACAGCAGTCCAGAACAGGGGACAGGGAGAGTCAATGAGCAGTTCTTC.

Concerning this clonotype itself: An end of the junction differs from the germline gene, which may be a read error. The rearrangement uses TRBV4-3 and TRBJ2-7; D ambiguous. The germline V gene has CDR1 LGHNA and CDR2 YSLEER. The CDR3 length is 16 residues. The CDR3 protein is CASNQDTHSLPYEQYF. The DNA for the CDR3 is TGCGCCAGCAACCAAGATACACACAGTCTCCCCTACGAGCAGTATTTC.

The chain uses TRBV11-3 and TRBJ2-2; D gene uncertain. V lost 7 bases and J 8 bases, leaving 11 bases between the germline ends. The germline gives CDR1 SGHNT, CDR2 YENEEA. The CDR3 has 12 amino acids. CDR3 sequence: CASNPYGGELFF. The CDR3 region has the DNA TGTGCCAGCAACCCTTACGGTGGGGAGCTGTTTTTT.

Comment on this clonotype: A much more abundant neighbour one base away suggests this may be a read error. This chain uses TRBV9 with TRBJ1-1, with D maybe TRBD1 (5 bases). The CDR3 is 13 residues long. Germline V CDR1 and CDR2: SGDLS, YYNGEE. Written as DNA, the CDR3 is TGTGCCAACAGCGTAGGGGACGAGGTTGAAGCTTTCTTT. Amino acid sequence: CANSVGDEVEAFF.

The chain joins TRBV11-2 to TRBJ2-3; 9 positions match TRBD2. Trimming removed 3 bases from V and 8 bases from J; junction bases left unmatched: 18. This CDR3 region has 18 residues. Germline CDR1 SGHAT, CDR2 FQNNGV. The CDR3 DNA reads as TGTGCCAGCAGCTTCAACTTTGGGACTAGCTGGAGTTTAGGTACGCAGTATTTT. Its translation: CASSFNFGTSWSLGTQYF.

The rearrangement joins TRBV28 to TRBJ2-5; 11 positions agree with TRBD2. This CDR3 spans 18 amino acids. Per germline, CDR1 MDHEN and CDR2 SYDVKM. After removal of 10 bases from V and 2 bases from J, the junction contained 18 bases not matched to a gene. In DNA, the CDR3 is TGTGCCACCAGCTTAACGGGTACGGGACTAGCGGCACAAGAGACCCAGTACTTC. Protein product: CATSLTGTGLAAQETQYF.

On this clonotype: At one boundary the junction diverges from the germline segment, which might be a read error. This sequence joins TRBV4-3 and TRBJ2-7; possible D gene TRBD2, 6 bases. CDR3 length equals 18 residues. Germline V gene lookup returns CDR1 LGHNA and CDR2 YSLEER. The CDR3, as DNA: TGCGCCAGCAGCCAAGCGGTGGCGGGGCGTCACATTAGCTACGAGCAGTATTTC. Its protein product is CASSQAVAGRHISYEQYF.

A word on this clonotype: One end of the junction varies from germline; a read error may be responsible. V usage is TRBV6-2 or TRBV6-3 and J usage is TRBJ1-1; D unclear. CDR1 and CDR2 from the germline V gene are MNHEY and SVGEGT. This CDR3 is 14 amino acids long. CDR3 region: CASSYTNKGTEAFF. CDR3 in DNA: TGTGCCAGTAGTTACACGAACAAGGGAACTGAAGCTTTCTTT.

Turning to this clonotype: A read error is likely, as this CDR3 ends without the conserved phenylalanine or tryptophan. The chain joins TRBV11-2 to TRBJ1-1; D gene unclear. From germline, CDR1 is SGHAT and CDR2 FQNNGV. This CDR3 comprises 15 residues. The CDR3 nucleotides read TGTGCCAGCAACTTAAAAAGAGGGAGGTTAAATGGAGCTTTCTCT. This encodes CASNLKRGRLNGAFS.

This rearrangement joins TRBV4-2 to TRBJ2-7; D unclear. CDR3 length: 14 amino acids. Germline values: CDR1 LGHNA, CDR2 YNFKEQ. Trimming cost V 5 bases and J 10 bases, with 21 bases left between them. In nucleotides, the CDR3 is TGTGCCAGCAGCTTAGGGCCCTATGTCCGCGAACAGTACTTC. This codes for CASSLGPYVREQYF.

On this clonotype: This CDR3 fails to terminate in the conserved phenylalanine or tryptophan, so it likely reflects a read error. The V gene is TRBV29-1, the J gene TRBJ2-1, with D perhaps TRBD2 (6 bases). V lost 3 bases and J lost 5, with 11 bases in between. The length of the CDR3 is 13 residues. Germline CDR1 and CDR2: SQVTM and ANQGSEA. In DNA form, the CDR3 reads TGCAGCGTTGACAGGACTATAGACAATGAGCAGTTCTTA. Residues: CSVDRTIDNEQFL.

CDR3 in amino acids: CASSPSAYGPSTDTQYF. The CDR3 DNA reads as TGTGCCAGCAGCCCATCCGCATATGGACCATCCACAGATACGCAGTATTTT. The V and J genes are TRBV6-6 and TRBJ2-3, with D unclear. The CDR3 consists of 17 residues. Trimming left V 6 bases short and J 2 bases short, with 21 bases between. Germline V gene sequence: CDR1 MNHNY, CDR2 SVGAGI (reference sequence).

This clonotype was seen just once. Since the CDR3 does not end with the conserved phenylalanine or tryptophan, this likely comes from a read error. Because the CDR3's place on the DNA is in doubt, the DNA is left out and the CDR3 is given as listed by TCRdb. This chain connects TRBV7-9 to TRBJ1-6. CDR1 SEHNR and CDR2 FQNEAQ come from the germline V gene (reference sequence). The CDR3 is 15 residues long, ends included. CDR3 sequence: CASSPGGSYNSPLYL.

This clonotype was picked up many times. No conserved phenylalanine or tryptophan ends this CDR3, so it is likely a read error. The DNA is omitted, as the CDR3 cannot be located on it reliably, and the CDR3 follows TCRdb's listing. The chain combines TRBV29-1 with TRBJ2-1; TRBD2, the table's D call, was not compared with the DNA. Including both end residues, the CDR3 is 12 amino acids long. Germline CDR1 and CDR2: SQVTM and ANQGSEA. This CDR3 is CNVVGWEGRTFS.

As regards this clonotype: A junction boundary mismatches the germline segment, possibly from a read error. V and J are TRBV29-1 and TRBJ2-1, with D maybe TRBD2 (5 bases). Germline CDR1 is SQVTM and CDR2 is ANQGSEA. The CDR3 loop spans 18 amino acids. The CDR3 DNA reads TGCAGCGTTGAAGGGGAACAAGTAGCGTCCCTCTCCTGTGATGAGCAATTCTTC. Protein: CSVEGEQVASLSCDEQFF.

Concerning this clonotype itself: One end of the junction is discordant with germline, which a read error may explain. The CDR3 region has the DNA TGTTCCAGCAGCCTGTCTGGGACTAGCGGACTTGAGCAGTTCTTT. This gives the protein CSSSLSGTSGLEQFF. This chain uses TRBV12-3 or TRBV12-4 with TRBJ2-1; 11 positions match TRBD2. The CDR3 length is 15 residues.